The 29 T cell receptor beta chains below all came from one sample that was sequenced in a study of cytomegalovirus exposure and HLA in healthy donors. The PCR used 60 Vbeta and 13 Jbeta primers. TCRdb keeps only in-frame clones here, not all; method: immunoSEQ multiplex PCR. The sample's table shows 150,000 to 250,000 clones. Sequences were obtained from PBMCs. The receptors stem from a boy between 10 and 17 years old in good health and CMV-seronegative.

This chain connects TRBV28 to TRBJ1-4; 7 bases fit TRBD1. The CDR3 consists of 15 residues. The J segment lost 4 bases and the V segment lost 6 bases, leaving 8 bases of the junction unmatched. Per the germline V gene, CDR1 is MDHEN and CDR2 is SYDVKM. The CDR3 region is CASRRPTGVNEKLFF. The CDR3 DNA reads as TGTGCCAGCAGGCGCCCTACAGGGGTTAATGAAAAACTGTTTTTT.

The gene calls are TRBV9 and TRBJ1-2, with a weak D call TRBD1 (6 bases). The CDR3 is 14 residues long. V lost 3 bases and J 4 bases, leaving 13 bases between the germline ends. CDR1 and CDR2 (germline): SGDLS, YYNGEE. CDR3 nucleotides: TGTGCCAGCAGCGAACAGGGTGTGGGCTATGGCTACACCTTC. The encoded protein is CASSEQGVGYGYTF.

The V call is TRBV7-9, the J call TRBJ1-4; a possible D gene is TRBD1 (5 bases). Germline CDR1 SEHNR, CDR2 FQNEAQ (reference sequence). Trimming removed 1 base at V and 5 bases at J, with 11 bases between. The CDR3 spans 15 residues. This CDR3 reads CASSLDRGSNEKLFF. In DNA, the CDR3 is TGTGCCAGCAGCTTAGATCGGGGGTCGAATGAAAAACTGTTTTTT.

V gene TRBV5-1 combines with J gene TRBJ2-3; maybe TRBD2 (5 bases). The germline gives CDR1 SGHRS, CDR2 YFSETQ. The germline V and J ends were trimmed by 0 bases and 1 base, with 12 bases remaining between them. The CDR3 has 16 amino acids. Here the CDR3 reads CASSLAAGGGTDTQYF. The CDR3 region has the DNA TGCGCCAGCAGCTTGGCCGCGGGCGGTGGCACAGATACGCAGTATTTT.

This sequence joins TRBV6-1 and TRBJ1-1; perhaps TRBD1 as D (5 bases). CDR3 length equals 13 residues. CDR1 MNHNS and CDR2 SASEGT come from the germline V gene. V gave up 4 bases and J gave up 6 bases, with 12 bases separating them. CDR3 sequence (DNA): TGTGCCAGCAGTGCGACAGTAAGCGCTGAAGCTTTCTTT. Amino acids: CASSATVSAEAFF.

The V and J genes are TRBV7-8 and TRBJ2-1, with D tentatively TRBD2 (5 bases). The V gene lost 7 bases and the J gene lost 6 bases, with 16 bases spanning the gap. Looked up from germline, CDR1 is SGHVS and CDR2 is FQNEAQ. This CDR3 spans 14 amino acids. The CDR3 DNA reads as TGTGCCAGCACCATAAGAGGCGGGCGCAATGAGCAGTTCTTC. Encoded protein: CASTIRGGRNEQFF.

With respect to this clone: Here the CDR3 omits its conserved ending phenylalanine or tryptophan, so a read error is the likely source. The chain employs TRBV30 and TRBJ1-6, with 10 bases that match TRBD1. The CDR3 has 14 amino acids. Germline values: CDR1 GTSNPN, CDR2 SVGIG (reference sequence). The junction had 8 bases not matched to a gene; V was cut back by 7 bases and J by 8 bases. The CDR3 nucleotides read TGTGCCTTAGACAGGGGGCCCTCCGATTCACCCCTCCACCTT. Amino acids: CALDRGPSDSPLHL.

The chain carries TRBV6-5 and TRBJ1-1; unclear D gene. Germline CDR1 is MNHEY and CDR2 is SVGAGI. The CDR3 extends over 13 amino acids. The V end lost 2 bases, the J end lost 1 base, and 5 bases lay between the germline ends. The CDR3 region is CASSYPGNTEAFF. CDR3 in DNA: TGTGCCAGCAGTTACCCAGGGAACACTGAAGCTTTCTTT.

The rearrangement uses TRBV6-5 and TRBJ1-2; D is possibly TRBD1 (5 bases). The germline V gene encodes CDR1 MNHEY and CDR2 SVGAGI. V lost 4 bases and J 5 bases, leaving 11 bases between the germline ends. The length of the CDR3 is 13 residues. DNA of the CDR3: TGTGCCAGCAGTTGGTCAGGGAAGTATGGCTACACCTTC. Translation: CASSWSGKYGYTF.

V is TRBV5-6 and J is TRBJ1-1, with unresolved D. The germline V and J ends were trimmed by 3 bases and 3 bases, with 6 bases remaining between them. Per germline, CDR1 SGHDT and CDR2 YYEEEE. This CDR3 is 12 amino acids long. CDR3 sequence: CASSSPYTEAFF. The CDR3 region has the DNA TGTGCCAGCAGCTCCCCCTACACTGAAGCTTTCTTT.

The DNA of the CDR3 is TGTGCCAGCAGCTTAGGTCTTAAATCGGGGACCCAGTACTTC. This gives the protein CASSLGLKSGTQYF. This chain joins TRBV7-6 and TRBJ2-5; no reliable D call. Germline loops: CDR1 SGHVS, CDR2 FNYEAQ. This CDR3 comprises 14 residues. Trimming took off 1 base at V and 7 bases at J, with 13 bases between the two ends. Together with reference TRBV7-6 and TRBJ2-5, the CDR3 gives the full variable domain: GAGVSQSPRYKVTKRGQDVALRCDPISGHVSLYWYRQALGQGPEFLTYFNYEAQQDKSGLPNDRFSAERPEGSISTLTIQRTEQRDSAMYRCASSLGLKSGTQYFGPGTRLLVL.

The chain recombines TRBV28 with TRBJ1-6; 9 positions agree with TRBD1. V was clipped by 2 bases and J by 7 bases; unmatched bases: 3. Looked up from germline, CDR1 is MDHEN and CDR2 is SYDVKM. The CDR3 has 15 amino acids. CDR3 amino acids: CASSLTGQGNSPLHF. As DNA, the CDR3 is TGTGCCAGCAGTTTAACTGGACAGGGGAATTCACCCCTCCACTTT.

This sequence joins TRBV6-7 and TRBJ2-7; possible D gene TRBD1, 6 bases. TRBV6-7 is classed as an ORF, of uncertain function. Trimming took 6 bases from V and 6 from J, leaving 15 bases between them. The CDR3 loop spans 13 amino acids. The CDR3 protein is CASRQGLGVEQYF. In nucleotides, the CDR3 is TGTGCCAGCAGACAGGGCCTCGGGGTCGAGCAGTACTTC.

The genes are TRBV11-2 and TRBJ2-5, with D possibly TRBD1 on 6 matching bases. V lost 2 bases and J 1 base, leaving 17 bases between the germline ends. Looked up from germline, CDR1 is SGHAT and CDR2 is FQNNGV. The CDR3 is 17 residues long. CDR3 amino acids: CASSLFPDRTFQETQYF. CDR3 nucleotides: TGTGCCAGCAGCTTATTCCCGGACAGAACTTTCCAAGAGACCCAGTACTTC.

The V and J genes are TRBV5-1 and TRBJ1-4, with a possible D match to TRBD1 (5 bases). V lost 5 bases, J lost 8 bases, and 7 bases lay in between. The CDR3 covers 11 residues. Germline V CDR1 and CDR2: SGHRS, YFSETQ. CDR3 coding DNA: TGCGCCAGCAGGGAGGGGGAAAAACTGTTTTTT. Encoded protein: CASREGEKLFF.

The chain combines TRBV2 with TRBJ2-4, with a weak D call TRBD2 (6 bases). CDR1 SNHLY and CDR2 FYNNEI come from the germline V gene. The germline V and J ends were trimmed by 8 bases and 3 bases, with 17 bases remaining between them. The CDR3 spans 15 residues. The DNA for the CDR3 is TGTGCCAGCTCCAGACGCGGGGATGACAAAAACATTCAGTACTTC. Translated, it gives CASSRRGDDKNIQYF.

The chain employs TRBV7-9 and TRBJ2-7, with D perhaps matching TRBD2 (7 bases). The CDR3 runs 13 residues. Trimming removed 2 bases from V and 12 bases from J, with 17 bases in between. Germline CDR1 reads SEHNR; CDR2 reads FQNEAQ (reference sequence). The CDR3 is CASSLLEGGGAYF. The CDR3 nucleotides read TGTGCCAGCAGCTTATTGGAGGGAGGGGGGGCGTACTTC.

This chain links TRBV4-1 with TRBJ1-5; D ambiguous. The CDR3 has 13 residues. Trimming cost V 5 bases and J 5 bases, with 10 bases left between them. The V gene's germline CDR1 is MGHRA and CDR2 YSYEKL. Here the CDR3 reads CASSNWQDQPQHF. The CDR3 DNA sequence: TGCGCCAGCAGCAACTGGCAGGATCAGCCCCAGCATTTT.

The V call is TRBV6-5, the J call TRBJ1-1; 7 bases are a match to TRBD1. The germline V gene encodes CDR1 MNHEY and CDR2 SVGAGI. Trimming at V came to 10 bases and at J to 7 bases, leaving 12 bases not matched to a gene. This CDR3 contains 13 residues. CDR3 residues: CATLEGARDEAFF. Here the CDR3 DNA reads TGTGCCACCCTTGAGGGGGCGCGTGATGAAGCTTTCTTT.

The gene calls are TRBV29-1 and TRBJ1-1; D is undetermined. The CDR3 loop spans 12 amino acids. CDR1 and CDR2 from the germline V gene are SQVTM and ANQGSEA. V was clipped by 7 bases and J by 1 base, with 10 bases between them. CDR3 DNA: TGCAGCGCAGACCGGGAGAACACTGAAGCTTTCTTT. Encoded protein: CSADRENTEAFF. Using reference TRBV29-1 and TRBJ1-1 for the parts outside the CDR3, the full variable domain is SAVISQKPSRDICQRGTSLTIQCQVDSQVTMMFWYRQQPGQSLTLIATANQGSEATYESGFVIDKFPISRPNLTFSTLTVSNMSPEDSSIYLCSADRENTEAFFGQGTRLTVV.

The chain combines TRBV6-5 with TRBJ2-1, with D maybe TRBD1 (5 bases). The germline V gene has CDR1 MNHEY and CDR2 SVGAGI. The germline V and J ends were trimmed by 7 bases and 4 bases, with 11 bases remaining between them. The CDR3 is 13 amino acids. CDR3 sequence: CASNGAQYNEQFF. The CDR3 DNA follows: TGTGCCAGCAATGGGGCACAATACAATGAGCAGTTCTTC.

This chain joins TRBV28 and TRBJ2-7; perhaps TRBD1 as D (6 bases). Looked up from germline, CDR1 is MDHEN and CDR2 is SYDVKM. The ends were cut back, 8 bases at V and 3 bases at J, with 17 bases in the middle. The CDR3 sequence is 14 residues long. In nucleotides, the CDR3 is TGTGCCAGCGGTTCTGGTACAGGGCTCTACGAGCAGTACTTC. It translates to CASGSGTGLYEQYF.

The rearrangement links TRBV19 to TRBJ2-5; weak D call: TRBD2 (7 bases). The germline gives CDR1 LNHDA, CDR2 SQIVND (reference sequence). The V gene lost 3 bases and the J gene lost 4 bases, with 18 bases spanning the gap. This CDR3 contains 16 residues. The CDR3 DNA follows: TGTGCCAGTAGTATGGGGGGGCGGGGTTCAGGAGAGACCCAGTACTTC. Translating gives CASSMGGRGSGETQYF.

This chain joins TRBV30 and TRBJ2-5; TRBD2 matches at 9 bases. This CDR3 spans 14 amino acids. V lost 1 base, J lost 4 bases, and 4 bases stayed unmatched. Germline CDR1 is GTSNPN and CDR2 is SVGIG (reference sequence). This CDR3 reads CAWSEGSGGETQYF. The CDR3 nucleotides are TGTGCCTGGAGTGAGGGTAGCGGGGGAGAGACCCAGTACTTC.

The gene calls are TRBV5-1 and TRBJ2-3; 8 bases match TRBD1. Germline V CDR1 and CDR2: SGHRS, YFSETQ. Germline trimming cut 0 bases from V and 6 bases from J; bases unmatched to any gene: 6. The CDR3 contains 15 residues. The CDR3 DNA is TGCGCCAGCAGCTTGGGGGCAGGGGGCTGGGATACGCAGTATTTT. The encoded protein is CASSLGAGGWDTQYF.

The chain uses TRBV13 and TRBJ1-3, with D maybe TRBD1 (5 bases). With 0 bases removed from V and 3 bases from J, the gap between germline ends came to 9 bases. Germline V gene data show CDR1 as PRHDT and CDR2 as FYEKMQ (reference sequence). The length of the CDR3 is 15 residues. The CDR3 reads CASSLGGTFGNTIYF. CDR3 nucleotides: TGTGCCAGCAGCTTAGGTGGGACTTTTGGAAACACCATATATTTT.

The chain has TRBV5-6 and TRBJ1-2; 7 nucleotides agree with TRBD1. The CDR3 runs 14 residues. Germline values: CDR1 SGHDT, CDR2 YYEEEE. V trimming: 1 base; J trimming: 5 bases; junction bases outside the gene matches: 5. For the CDR3, the DNA is TGTGCCAGCAGCTTGCGACAGGGATCTTATGGCTACACCTTC. Protein: CASSLRQGSYGYTF.

The chain employs TRBV28 and TRBJ2-7, with 7 bases aligning to TRBD1. V gave up 6 bases and J gave up 7 bases; unmatched junction bases: 12. This CDR3 has 14 residues. From germline, CDR1 is MDHEN and CDR2 SYDVKM. The CDR3 protein is CASSRGQVVEEQYF. The CDR3 region has the DNA TGTGCCAGCAGCCGCGGACAGGTGGTGGAGGAGCAGTACTTC.

V gene TRBV4-3 combines with J gene TRBJ2-5; TRBD2 aligns across 13 bases. The J segment lost 5 bases and the V segment lost 1 base, leaving 4 bases of the junction unmatched. This CDR3 is 16 amino acids long. Germline V gene data show CDR1 as LGHNA and CDR2 as YSLEER. DNA for the CDR3: TGCGCCAGCAGCCAAGGGACTAGCGGGGGCGTGGAGACCCAGTACTTC. It translates to CASSQGTSGGVETQYF.